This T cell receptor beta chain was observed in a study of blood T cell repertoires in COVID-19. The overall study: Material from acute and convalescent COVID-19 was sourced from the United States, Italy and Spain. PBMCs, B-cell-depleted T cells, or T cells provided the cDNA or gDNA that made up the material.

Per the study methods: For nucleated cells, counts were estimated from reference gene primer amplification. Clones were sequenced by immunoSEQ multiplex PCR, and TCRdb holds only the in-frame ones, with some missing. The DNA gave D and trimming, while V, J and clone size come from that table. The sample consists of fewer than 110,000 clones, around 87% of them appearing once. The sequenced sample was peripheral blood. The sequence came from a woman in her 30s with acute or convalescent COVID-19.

CDR3 in DNA: TGCAGTGCTAGTCCTAGCGGGGGGGCGGATACGCAGTATTTT. Amino acids: CSASPSGGADTQYF. This chain uses TRBV20-1 with TRBJ2-3; 12 nucleotides line up with TRBD2. CDR3 length equals 14 residues. CDR1 is DFQATT, CDR2 SNEGSKA, per germline (reference sequence). J lost 6 bases, V lost 3 bases, and 4 bases had no gene match.